A single sample gave rise to the 5 T cell receptor beta chains below, sequenced in a study of OX40 agonist ivuxolimab in advanced cancers. Clones were read by immunoSEQ multiplex PCR, and TCRdb kept only the in-frame ones, dropping some. The profile covers about 44,000 clones, with around nine tenths appearing a single time and more than 45% taken by the ten largest. The specimen was CD4+ or CD8+ T cells sorted from blood, collected in a trial of the OX40 agonist ivuxolimab. The receptors stem from an adult with an advanced solid tumor such as melanoma, head and neck, liver or kidney cancer.

The chain carries TRBV21-1 and TRBJ2-1. TRBV21-1 is described as a pseudogene. There are 17 residues in the CDR3. CDR3 coding DNA: TGTGCCAGCAGCAAAGCAGGGTCCGGGTTCAATTACAATGAGCAGTTCTTC. Its translation: CASSKAGSGFNYNEQFF.

The chain is built from TRBV28 and TRBJ2-1; 11 positions agree with TRBD2. CDR1 is MDHEN and CDR2 is SYDVKM in the germline V gene. CDR3 length: 14 residues. V was clipped by 9 bases and J by 4 bases; unmatched bases: 5. The DNA of the CDR3 is TGTGCCAGTAAGGGACTAGCGGATTACAATGAGCAGTTCTTC. Amino acids: CASKGLADYNEQFF.

This clone was seen a single time. The V and J genes are TRBV5-6 and TRBJ2-1; 8 positions match TRBD2. Germline CDR1 and CDR2: SGHDT and YYEEEE. The V segment lost 1 base and the J segment 0 bases; nucleotides outside the gene matches: 6. This CDR3 spans 17 amino acids. CDR3: CASSLPGLADSYNEQFF. The DNA for the CDR3 is TGTGCCAGCAGCTTGCCAGGACTAGCCGACTCCTACAATGAGCAGTTCTTC.

The V and J genes are TRBV7-2 and TRBJ1-1; 8 nucleotides match TRBD1. V gave up 3 bases and J gave up 1 base; unmatched junction bases: 1. The germline CDR1 and CDR2 sequences are SGHTA and FQGNSA. This CDR3 region has 14 residues. The DNA of the CDR3 is TGTGCCAGCAGCTTCGGGACAGGGAACACTGAAGCTTTCTTT. Encoded protein: CASSFGTGNTEAFF.

Concerning this clone: Other DNA sequences within the sample encode an identical CDR3. The V gene is TRBV7-7, the J gene TRBJ2-7; D perhaps matches TRBD1 (7 bases). The CDR3 length is 13 residues. Trimming stripped 1 base from V and 7 bases from J, with 11 bases between. The germline V gene has CDR1 SSHAT and CDR2 FNYEAQ (reference sequence). CDR3 amino acids: CASSLGQGGEQYF. In nucleotides, the CDR3 is TGTGCCAGCAGCTTAGGACAGGGAGGAGAGCAGTACTTC.